A selection of T cell receptor beta chains follows, all from one sample in a study of cytomegalovirus exposure and HLA in healthy donors. Profiled with immunoSEQ multiplex PCR; TCRdb holds only in-frame clones, not every one. The repertoire includes about 130,000 clones, approximately 75% of them detected once, and less than 6.5% sits in the top ten. Sequencing input: PBMCs. The source is a woman between 40 and 55 years old in good health and CMV-seropositive. CDR3s include the opening cysteine and the closing phenylalanine or tryptophan. The D gene is left open where the match is weak. The size field is filled for only some rows; it gives once, few, many or a size class.

clone_size: NA; j_call: TRBJ2-3; d_call: TRBD1; v_call: TRBV2; cdr3_nt: TGTGCCAGCAGTCCGGTGGGCAGGGGGCGAACGGCCACAGATACGCAGTATTTT; cdr3_aa: CASSPVGRGRTATDTQYF
clone_size: NA; j_call: TRBJ2-1; d_call: NA; v_call: TRBV11-2; cdr3_nt: TGTGCCAGCAGCTTAGACGGGTCTGCCTACAATGAGCAGTTCTTC; cdr3_aa: CASSLDGSAYNEQFF
clone_size: NA; j_call: TRBJ1-1; d_call: NA; v_call: TRBV10-2; cdr3_nt: TGCGCCAGCAGAGCCTATTCCCAGGGAGAAGCTTTCTTT; cdr3_aa: CASRAYSQGEAFF
clone_size: once; j_call: TRBJ2-1; d_call: TRBD2; v_call: TRBV2; cdr3_nt: TGTGCCAGCAGTGACTCGGGGGGAACCAATGAGCAGTTCTTC; cdr3_aa: CASSDSGGTNEQFF
clone_size: once; j_call: TRBJ1-3; d_call: TRBD1; v_call: TRBV5-1; cdr3_nt: TGCGCCAGCAGCCCCGGGACAGGGATTAACACCATATATTTT; cdr3_aa: CASSPGTGINTIYF
clone_size: NA; j_call: TRBJ2-2; d_call: NA; v_call: TRBV6-1; cdr3_nt: TGTGCCAGCAGTGTTGGGGGGGCCAACACCGGGGAGCTGTTTTTT; cdr3_aa: CASSVGGANTGELFF
clone_size: NA; j_call: TRBJ2-3; d_call: TRBD2; v_call: TRBV12-5; cdr3_nt: TGTGCTAGTGGTTTGAGCGGGGGGGCAACAGATACGCAGTATTTT; cdr3_aa: CASGLSGGATDTQYF
clone_size: NA; j_call: TRBJ2-1; d_call: TRBD1; v_call: TRBV15; cdr3_nt: TGTGCCACCAGCAAGACAGGGGGCAATGAGCAGTTCTTC; cdr3_aa: CATSKTGGNEQFF
clone_size: NA; j_call: TRBJ2-3; d_call: TRBD1; v_call: TRBV6-5; cdr3_nt: TGTGCCAGCAGTTACTCCGGGACAGGGGGCACAGATACGCAGTATTTT; cdr3_aa: CASSYSGTGGTDTQYF
clone_size: NA; j_call: TRBJ1-5; d_call: NA; v_call: TRBV10-3; cdr3_nt: TGTGCCATCAGTGACCCCAGCAGGGGTAGCAATCAGCCCCAGCATTTT; cdr3_aa: CAISDPSRGSNQPQHF
clone_size: NA; j_call: TRBJ2-3; d_call: TRBD1; v_call: TRBV13; cdr3_nt: TGTGCCAGCAGCCTCGGGACAGGGAGCACAGATACGCAGTATTTT; cdr3_aa: CASSLGTGSTDTQYF
clone_size: NA; j_call: TRBJ2-1; d_call: NA; v_call: TRBV5-1; cdr3_nt: TGCGCCAGCAATCTGGCGGGGTCCTACAATGAGCAGTTCTTC; cdr3_aa: CASNLAGSYNEQFF
clone_size: NA; j_call: TRBJ2-1; d_call: NA; v_call: TRBV11-2; cdr3_nt: TGTGCCAGCCTAAAATTTAGCGGATCCTCCTACAATGAGCAGTTCTTC; cdr3_aa: CASLKFSGSSYNEQFF
clone_size: NA; j_call: TRBJ2-7; d_call: NA; v_call: TRBV7-2; cdr3_nt: TGTGCCAGCAGCTTGGCCGGGACTTCCTACGAGCAGTACTTC; cdr3_aa: CASSLAGTSYEQYF
clone_size: NA; j_call: TRBJ2-1; d_call: TRBD2; v_call: TRBV29-1; cdr3_nt: TGCAGCGTTGAAGTCGGTTCGGGGGGGTACAATGAGCAGTTCTTC; cdr3_aa: CSVEVGSGGYNEQFF
clone_size: once; j_call: TRBJ2-7; d_call: TRBD2; v_call: TRBV12-5; cdr3_nt: TGTGCTAGTGCCCGGGACTACACCTACGAGCAGTACTTC; cdr3_aa: CASARDYTYEQYF
clone_size: NA; j_call: TRBJ2-5; d_call: TRBD1; v_call: TRBV19; cdr3_nt: TGTGCCAGTACCGACAGGGTTGGGGAGACCCAGTACTTC; cdr3_aa: CASTDRVGETQYF
clone_size: NA; j_call: TRBJ2-1; d_call: TRBD2; v_call: TRBV27; cdr3_nt: TGTGCCAGCAGTTTATCGGGGAGGGGCTGGTCCTACAATGAGCAGTTCTTC; cdr3_aa: CASSLSGRGWSYNEQFF
clone_size: NA; j_call: TRBJ2-3; d_call: NA; v_call: TRBV7-9; cdr3_nt: TGTGCCAGCAGCTTACTGAGCGGGCCGCTCGGGCAGTATTTT; cdr3_aa: CASSLLSGPLGQYF
clone_size: NA; j_call: TRBJ2-3; d_call: NA; v_call: TRBV5-5; cdr3_nt: TGTGCCAGCAGCTTGGGCGTCAGGGGCACAGATACGCAGTATTTT; cdr3_aa: CASSLGVRGTDTQYF
clone_size: NA; j_call: TRBJ2-2; d_call: TRBD1; v_call: TRBV5-1; cdr3_nt: TGCGCCAGCAGCTTGGAACAGGGGGCAGACGGGGAGCTGTTTTTT; cdr3_aa: CASSLEQGADGELFF
clone_size: NA; j_call: TRBJ2-7; d_call: TRBD1; v_call: TRBV7-6; cdr3_nt: TGTGCCAGCAGCCACAGACGGACAGGGATGGGCGAGCAGTACTTC; cdr3_aa: CASSHRRTGMGEQYF
clone_size: NA; j_call: TRBJ2-7; d_call: NA; v_call: TRBV19; cdr3_nt: TGTGCCAGTAGTATACGACAGAATTACGAGCAGTACTTC; cdr3_aa: CASSIRQNYEQYF
clone_size: NA; j_call: TRBJ2-7; d_call: TRBD2; v_call: TRBV6-4; cdr3_nt: TGTGCCAGCAGTGGGACTAGCGGGAGCGCCATGTACGAGCAGTACTTC; cdr3_aa: CASSGTSGSAMYEQYF
clone_size: NA; j_call: TRBJ2-5; d_call: NA; v_call: TRBV14; cdr3_nt: TGTGCCAGCAGCCAACAGATCCAAGAGACCCAGTACTTC; cdr3_aa: CASSQQIQETQYF
clone_size: NA; j_call: TRBJ2-1; d_call: TRBD2; v_call: TRBV6-1; cdr3_nt: TGTGCCAGCAGTATGGCTAGCGGGAGGGCCGGTGAGCAGTTCTTC; cdr3_aa: CASSMASGRAGEQFF
clone_size: NA; j_call: TRBJ2-1; d_call: TRBD2; v_call: TRBV2; cdr3_nt: TGTGCCTTTAGGGGCGGGGGGCCCCCCAGCTCCTACAATGAGCAGTTCTTC; cdr3_aa: CAFRGGGPPSSYNEQFF
clone_size: NA; j_call: TRBJ2-2; d_call: NA; v_call: TRBV30; cdr3_nt: TGTGCCTGGAGTGTAGGGAGCACCGGGGAGCTGTTTTTT; cdr3_aa: CAWSVGSTGELFF
clone_size: NA; j_call: TRBJ2-7; d_call: NA; v_call: TRBV21-1; cdr3_nt: TGTGCCAGCACCAAAAACTGCAGGGATATCTACGAGCAGTACTTC; cdr3_aa: CASTKNCRDIYEQYF
clone_size: NA; j_call: TRBJ1-5; d_call: NA; v_call: TRBV7-9; cdr3_nt: TGTGCCAGCAGCCTGGGGGGGGGATTTCAGCCCCAGCATTTT; cdr3_aa: CASSLGGGFQPQHF
clone_size: NA; j_call: TRBJ2-7; d_call: NA; v_call: TRBV19; cdr3_nt: TGTGCCAGTAGTATGTCGGCAGGGGGACTCTACGAGCAGTACTTC; cdr3_aa: CASSMSAGGLYEQYF
clone_size: NA; j_call: TRBJ2-7; d_call: TRBD2; v_call: TRBV12-5; cdr3_nt: TGTGCTAGTGCCCCCGAACGGACTAGCGGTAAGTACGAGCAGTACTTC; cdr3_aa: CASAPERTSGKYEQYF
clone_size: once; j_call: TRBJ1-1; d_call: TRBD1; v_call: TRBV7-3; cdr3_nt: TGTGCCAGCAGCACAGGCGGACAGGGCACTGAAGCTTTCTTT; cdr3_aa: CASSTGGQGTEAFF
clone_size: NA; j_call: TRBJ1-6; d_call: NA; v_call: TRBV18; cdr3_nt: TGTGCCAGCTCACCAGGTGTATCCCGGAATTCACCCCTCCACTTT; cdr3_aa: CASSPGVSRNSPLHF
clone_size: NA; j_call: TRBJ1-4; d_call: TRBD1; v_call: TRBV19; cdr3_nt: TGTGCCAGTAGTCCAAGTCCGGGACAGGGGACCGAAAAACTGTTTTTT; cdr3_aa: CASSPSPGQGTEKLFF
clone_size: NA; j_call: TRBJ1-2; d_call: NA; v_call: TRBV7-9; cdr3_nt: TGTGCCAGCAGCCAACAGGGCCTAGGGGACGGCTACACCTTC; cdr3_aa: CASSQQGLGDGYTF
clone_size: once; j_call: TRBJ2-1; d_call: TRBD2; v_call: TRBV14; cdr3_nt: TGTGCCAGCAGCCTTCGGACTAGCGGGAGGTATAATGAGCAGTTCTTC; cdr3_aa: CASSLRTSGRYNEQFF
clone_size: NA; j_call: TRBJ2-1; d_call: NA; v_call: TRBV7-2; cdr3_nt: TGTGCCAGCAGCTTCCCGGGAGTAGTTGAGCAGTTCTTC; cdr3_aa: CASSFPGVVEQFF
clone_size: NA; j_call: TRBJ1-4; d_call: TRBD1; v_call: TRBV6-5; cdr3_nt: TGTGCCAGCAGACGGACAGGGGGACAAGAAAAACTGTTTTTT; cdr3_aa: CASRRTGGQEKLFF
clone_size: NA; j_call: TRBJ2-3; d_call: NA; v_call: TRBV19; cdr3_nt: TGTGCCAGTAGTCTACAAGCCAGGTGGGATACGCAGTATTTT; cdr3_aa: CASSLQARWDTQYF
clone_size: NA; j_call: TRBJ2-1; d_call: TRBD1; v_call: TRBV5-1; cdr3_nt: TGCGCCAGCAGTTTCCAGGGGGCATATTCCTACAATGAGCAGTTCTTC; cdr3_aa: CASSFQGAYSYNEQFF